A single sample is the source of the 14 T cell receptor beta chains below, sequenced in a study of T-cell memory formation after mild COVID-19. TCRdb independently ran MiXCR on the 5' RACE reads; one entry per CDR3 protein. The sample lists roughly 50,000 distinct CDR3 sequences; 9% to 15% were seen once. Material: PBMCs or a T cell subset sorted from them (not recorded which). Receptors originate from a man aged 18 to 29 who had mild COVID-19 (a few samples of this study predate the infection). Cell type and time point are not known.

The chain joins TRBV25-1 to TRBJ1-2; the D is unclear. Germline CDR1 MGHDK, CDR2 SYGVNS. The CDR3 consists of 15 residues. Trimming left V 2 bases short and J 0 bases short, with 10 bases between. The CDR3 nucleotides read TGTGCCAGCAGTGAACCGGGAGGGCCTAACTATGGCTACACCTTC. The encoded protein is CASSEPGGPNYGYTF.

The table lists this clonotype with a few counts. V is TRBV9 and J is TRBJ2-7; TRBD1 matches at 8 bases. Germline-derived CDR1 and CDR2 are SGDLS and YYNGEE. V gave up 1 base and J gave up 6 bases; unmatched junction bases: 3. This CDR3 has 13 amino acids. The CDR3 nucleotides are TGTGCCAGCAGCGTATCAGACAGGGGCGAGCAGTACGTC. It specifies CASSVSDRGEQYV.

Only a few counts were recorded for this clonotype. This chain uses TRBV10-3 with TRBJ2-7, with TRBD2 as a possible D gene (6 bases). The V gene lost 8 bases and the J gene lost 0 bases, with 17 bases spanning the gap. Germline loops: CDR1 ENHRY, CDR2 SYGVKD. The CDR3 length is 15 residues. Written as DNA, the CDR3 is TGTGCCATCGGTAGGAGGGAAGGACCCTCCTACGAGCAGTACTTC. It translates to CAIGRREGPSYEQYF.

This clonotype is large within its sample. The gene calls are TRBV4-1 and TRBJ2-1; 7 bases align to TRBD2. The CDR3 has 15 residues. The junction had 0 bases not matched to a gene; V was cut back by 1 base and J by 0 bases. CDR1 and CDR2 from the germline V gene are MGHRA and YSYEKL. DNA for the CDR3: TGCGCCAGCAGCCAAGCGGGGGGCTCCTACAATGAGCAGTTCTTC. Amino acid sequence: CASSQAGGSYNEQFF.

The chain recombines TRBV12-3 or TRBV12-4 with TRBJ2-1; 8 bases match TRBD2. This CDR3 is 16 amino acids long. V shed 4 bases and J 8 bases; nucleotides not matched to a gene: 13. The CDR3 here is CASSSAGTRLFHEQFF. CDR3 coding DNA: TGTGCCAGCAGTTCGGCCGGGACTAGACTCTTCCATGAGCAGTTCTTC.

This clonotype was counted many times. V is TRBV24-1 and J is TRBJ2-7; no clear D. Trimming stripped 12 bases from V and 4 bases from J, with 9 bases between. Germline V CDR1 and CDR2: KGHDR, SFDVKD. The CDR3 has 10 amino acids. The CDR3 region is CASMTYEQYV. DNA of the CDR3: TGTGCCTCAATGACATACGAGCAGTACGTC.

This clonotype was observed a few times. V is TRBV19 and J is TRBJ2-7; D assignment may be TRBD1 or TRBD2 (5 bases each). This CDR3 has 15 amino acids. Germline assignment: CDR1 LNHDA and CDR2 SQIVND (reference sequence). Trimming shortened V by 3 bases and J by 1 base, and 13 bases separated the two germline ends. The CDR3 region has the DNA TGTGCCAGTAGTATTGGTGGGGGTCGGTCCTACGAGCAGTACTTC. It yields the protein CASSIGGGRSYEQYF.

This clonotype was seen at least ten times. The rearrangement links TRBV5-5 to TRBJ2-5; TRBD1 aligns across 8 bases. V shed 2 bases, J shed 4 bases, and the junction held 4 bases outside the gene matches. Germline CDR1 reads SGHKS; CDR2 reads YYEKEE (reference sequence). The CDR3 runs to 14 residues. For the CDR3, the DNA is TGTGCCAGCAGCTTCAGGGGGCCGGGAGAGACCCAGTACTTC. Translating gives CASSFRGPGETQYF. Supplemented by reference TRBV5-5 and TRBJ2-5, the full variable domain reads DAGVTQSPTHLIKTRGQQVTLRCSPISGHKSVSWYQQVLGQGPQFIFQYYEKEERGRGNFPDRFSARQFPNYSSELNVNALLLGDSALYLCASSFRGPGETQYFGPGTRLLVL.

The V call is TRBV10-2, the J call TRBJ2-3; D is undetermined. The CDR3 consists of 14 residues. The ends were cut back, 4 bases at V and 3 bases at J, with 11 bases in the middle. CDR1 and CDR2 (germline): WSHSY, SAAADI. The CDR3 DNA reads TGCGCCAGCAGTGTGTCGCACCTTACAGATACGCAGTATTTT. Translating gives CASSVSHLTDTQYF.

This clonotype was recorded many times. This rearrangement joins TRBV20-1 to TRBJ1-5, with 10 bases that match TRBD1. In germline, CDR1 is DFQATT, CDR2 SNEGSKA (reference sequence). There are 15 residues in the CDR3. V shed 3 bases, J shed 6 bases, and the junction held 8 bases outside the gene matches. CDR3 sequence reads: CSARGTGAPSQPQHF. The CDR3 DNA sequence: TGCAGTGCTAGGGGGACAGGGGCCCCCAGTCAGCCCCAGCATTTT.

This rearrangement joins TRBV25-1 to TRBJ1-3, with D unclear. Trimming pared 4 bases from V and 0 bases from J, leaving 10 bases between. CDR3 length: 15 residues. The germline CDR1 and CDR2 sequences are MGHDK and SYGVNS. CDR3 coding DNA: TGTGCCAGCAGTGTAAGTTACAACTCTGGAAACACCATATATTTT. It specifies CASSVSYNSGNTIYF.

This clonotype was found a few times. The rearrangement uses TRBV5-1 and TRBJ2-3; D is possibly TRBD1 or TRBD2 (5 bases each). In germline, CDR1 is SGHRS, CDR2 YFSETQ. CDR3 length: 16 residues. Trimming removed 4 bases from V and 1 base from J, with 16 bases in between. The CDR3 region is CASSPPRQGGTDTQYF. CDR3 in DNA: TGCGCCAGCAGCCCCCCCCGGCAGGGAGGCACAGATACGCAGTATTTT.

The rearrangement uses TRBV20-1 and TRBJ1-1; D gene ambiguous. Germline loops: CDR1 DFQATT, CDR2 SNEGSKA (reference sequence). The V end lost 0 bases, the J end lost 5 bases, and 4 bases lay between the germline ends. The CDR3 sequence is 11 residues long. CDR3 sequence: CSARESTEAFF. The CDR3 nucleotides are TGCAGTGCTAGAGAATCGACTGAAGCTTTCTTT.

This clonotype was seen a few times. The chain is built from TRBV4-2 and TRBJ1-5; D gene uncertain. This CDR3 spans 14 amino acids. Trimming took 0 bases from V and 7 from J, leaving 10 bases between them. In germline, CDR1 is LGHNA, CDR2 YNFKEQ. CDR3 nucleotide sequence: TGTGCCAGCAGCCAAGAGGAGGGAGCCCAGCCCCAGCATTTT. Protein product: CASSQEEGAQPQHF.